Following are 4 T cell receptor beta chains from one sample sequenced in a study of blood T cell repertoires in COVID-19. Sequencing used immunoSEQ multiplex PCR; TCRdb keeps in-frame clones, though not all of them. The sample carries fewer than 350,000 clones, 85% recorded once. The specimen was PBMCs or T cells enriched from blood (not recorded which). The receptors were sampled from a young woman who had been exposed to COVID-19.

The rearrangement uses TRBV27 and TRBJ2-2; 9 positions agree with TRBD2. V dropped 10 bases and J dropped 3; count of bases not matched to a gene: 9. This CDR3 contains 15 residues. Per germline, CDR1 MNHEY and CDR2 SMNVEV (reference sequence). For the CDR3, the DNA is TGTGCCACCCCTAGCGGGGATTCTTACACCGGGGAGCTGTTTTTT. Protein: CATPSGDSYTGELFF.

The chain carries TRBV29-1 and TRBJ2-7, with D possibly matching TRBD1 (5 bases). Germline values: CDR1 SQVTM, CDR2 ANQGSEA. The CDR3 runs 12 residues. The germline V and J ends were trimmed by 4 bases and 2 bases, with 9 bases remaining between them. CDR3 sequence: CSVVTAAYEQYF. The CDR3 DNA reads TGCAGCGTTGTGACAGCAGCCTACGAGCAGTACTTC.

This clone was observed a handful of times. In DNA, the CDR3 is TGTGCCAGCAGTTGGGCAGGGGGCGGAGAGACCCAGTACTTC. This translates into CASSWAGGGETQYF. The chain combines TRBV6-5 with TRBJ2-5, with 8 nucleotides matching TRBD1. The ends lost 4 bases at V and 4 bases at J; junction bases unmatched: 5. The CDR3 runs 14 residues. Germline CDR1 MNHEY, CDR2 SVGAGI.

The chain is built from TRBV29-1 and TRBJ1-2, with 9 positions matching TRBD1. The CDR3 extends over 12 amino acids. Losses at the gene ends were 6 bases for V and 8 bases for J; bases not matched to a gene: 7. From germline, CDR1 is SQVTM and CDR2 ANQGSEA. The DNA of the CDR3 is TGCAGCGTCGGGGGACAGGGTCTAGGCTACACCTTC. This translates into CSVGGQGLGYTF.